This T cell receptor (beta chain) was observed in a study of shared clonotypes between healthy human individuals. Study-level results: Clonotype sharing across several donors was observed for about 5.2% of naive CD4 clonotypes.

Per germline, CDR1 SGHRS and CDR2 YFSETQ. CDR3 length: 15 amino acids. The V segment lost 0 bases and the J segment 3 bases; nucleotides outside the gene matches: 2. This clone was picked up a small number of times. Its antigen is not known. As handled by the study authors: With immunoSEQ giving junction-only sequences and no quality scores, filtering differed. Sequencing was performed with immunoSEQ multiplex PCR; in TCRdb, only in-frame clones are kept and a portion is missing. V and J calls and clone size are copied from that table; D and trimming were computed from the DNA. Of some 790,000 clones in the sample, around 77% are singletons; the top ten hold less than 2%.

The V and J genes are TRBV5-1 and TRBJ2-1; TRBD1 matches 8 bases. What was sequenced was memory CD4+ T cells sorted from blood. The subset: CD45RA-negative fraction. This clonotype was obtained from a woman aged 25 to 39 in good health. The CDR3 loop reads CASSLDRGDYNEQFF. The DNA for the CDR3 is TGCGCCAGCAGCTTGGACAGGGGGGACTACAATGAGCAGTTCTTC.